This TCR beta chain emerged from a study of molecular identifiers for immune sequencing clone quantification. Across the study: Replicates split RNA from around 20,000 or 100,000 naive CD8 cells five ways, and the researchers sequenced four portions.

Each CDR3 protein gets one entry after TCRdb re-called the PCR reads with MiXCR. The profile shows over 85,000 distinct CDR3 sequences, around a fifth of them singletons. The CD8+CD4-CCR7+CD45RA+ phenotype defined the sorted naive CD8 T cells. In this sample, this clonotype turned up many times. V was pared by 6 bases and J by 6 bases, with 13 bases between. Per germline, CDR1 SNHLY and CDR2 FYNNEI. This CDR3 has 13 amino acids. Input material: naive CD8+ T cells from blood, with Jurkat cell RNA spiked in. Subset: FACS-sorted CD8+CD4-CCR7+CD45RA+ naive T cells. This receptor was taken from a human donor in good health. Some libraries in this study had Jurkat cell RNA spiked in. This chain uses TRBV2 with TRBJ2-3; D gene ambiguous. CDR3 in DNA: TGTGCCAGCAGCGGAATAACGCTGGATACGCAGTATTTT. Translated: CASSGITLDTQYF.